The 26 T cell receptor beta chains presented below share a single source sample, sequenced in a study of sequential checkpoint blockade in melanoma (dated by TCRdb to 2018 to 2020). This sample's treatment or condition label indicates: randomized to nivolumab then ipilimumab (arm A) or the reverse (arm B). The library came from the immunoSEQ multiplex PCR assay. The table was pulled from immuneACCESS by TCRdb, which kept in-frame rearrangements only. Such tables lose some clones; where checked, under half of the loss comes from unresolved V genes, and the rest has no known cause. The sample records 2,100 or so clones, approximately 18% of which are singletons. 9% to 15% of the sample goes to the ten largest clones. The starting material was tumor tissue (inferred from file names), obtained from a patient given nivolumab and ipilimumab in sequence. These TCRs come from a human donor with melanoma.

The gene calls are TRBV6-8 and TRBJ1-1; tentatively, D is TRBD1 (5 bases). There are 12 residues in the CDR3. The ends were cut back, 10 bases at V and 0 bases at J, with 9 bases in the middle. Germline lookup yields CDR1 MNHGY and CDR2 SAAAGT. CDR3 bases: TGTGCCATCAGACAGTTGAACACTGAAGCTTTCTTT. Its translation is CAIRQLNTEAFF.

V gene TRBV18 combines with J gene TRBJ1-1; no clear D gene. With 3 bases removed from V and 8 bases from J, the gap between germline ends came to 16 bases. The CDR3 spans 14 residues. Germline V lookup: CDR1 KGHSH, CDR2 LQKENI. In DNA, the CDR3 is TGTGCCAGCTCACCCGAGGAGGGTTGGCGGGAAGCTTTCTTT. The encoded protein is CASSPEEGWREAFF.

Within the sample, this clone is medium-sized. The CDR3: CASSSQGGFSTEAFF. The CDR3 DNA reads TGTGCCAGCAGCTCACAGGGGGGTTTCAGTACTGAAGCTTTCTTT. This chain connects TRBV11-3 to TRBJ1-1; 8 nucleotides match TRBD1. The J segment lost 5 bases and the V segment lost 4 bases, leaving 9 bases of the junction unmatched. CDR3 length equals 15 residues. The V gene's germline CDR1 is SGHNT and CDR2 YENEEA.

This clone is termed medium-sized. The chain joins TRBV9 to TRBJ2-2; D not certain. Looked up from germline, CDR1 is SGDLS and CDR2 is YYNGEE. This CDR3 has 16 amino acids. Deletions cut 0 bases from V and 5 bases from J, with 14 bases between. The DNA for the CDR3 is TGTGCCAGCAGCGTAGAGGAGATGGCGTCGACCGGGGAGCTGTTTTTT. Its translation is CASSVEEMASTGELFF.

This clone is labeled as medium-sized. This chain uses TRBV11-3 with TRBJ2-7, with 7 bases matching TRBD1. CDR1 is SGHNT and CDR2 is YENEEA in the germline V gene. The CDR3 is 14 amino acids. V was pared by 5 bases and J by 2 bases, with 6 bases of the junction left unmatched. The CDR3 reads CASSPGTATYEQYF. The DNA for the CDR3 is TGTGCCAGCAGCCCGGGGACAGCCACCTACGAGCAGTACTTC.

The V call is TRBV6-8, the J call TRBJ1-2; TRBD1 agrees at 8 bases. Germline values: CDR1 MNHGY, CDR2 SAAAGT. Trimming at V came to 4 bases and at J to 6 bases, leaving 7 bases not matched to a gene. The CDR3 is 14 amino acids. The CDR3 nucleotides read TGTGCCAGCAGTTGGCCAGGGGGCGTCGATGGCTACACCTTC. Amino acids: CASSWPGGVDGYTF.

Relative to its sample, this clone is medium-sized. The chain uses TRBV11-3 and TRBJ2-7, with 9 bases fitting TRBD1. The germline gives CDR1 SGHNT, CDR2 YENEEA. This CDR3 is 14 amino acids long. With V trimmed by 5 bases and J by 3 bases, 5 bases remained unmatched. This chain's CDR3 is CASSLPGQGYEQYF. The CDR3 nucleotides read TGTGCCAGCAGCCTACCGGGACAGGGCTACGAGCAGTACTTC.

A few counts support this clone. The chain employs TRBV6-8 and TRBJ2-2, with D possibly matching TRBD1 (6 bases). In germline, CDR1 is MNHGY, CDR2 SAAAGT. The CDR3 contains 16 residues. The germline V and J ends were trimmed by 5 bases and 7 bases, with 20 bases remaining between them. The DNA of the CDR3 is TGTGCCAGCAGTAACCGACGGACAGTTTCGGGCGGGGAGCTGTTTTTT. Protein product: CASSNRRTVSGGELFF.

This clone has only a few counts. The chain is built from TRBV19 and TRBJ1-4; D is ambiguous. The V end lost 5 bases, the J end lost 0 bases, and 7 bases lay between the germline ends. Per the germline V gene, CDR1 is LNHDA and CDR2 is SQIVND (reference sequence). This CDR3 region has 14 residues. For the CDR3, the DNA is TGTGCCAGTAGTCAACTAACAACTAATGAAAAACTGTTTTTT. Encoded protein: CASSQLTTNEKLFF.

This clone is termed medium-sized (0.01 to 0.1%). The rearrangement links TRBV11-3 to TRBJ2-5; D unclear. CDR1 and CDR2 (germline): SGHNT, YENEEA. V lost 0 bases and J 5 bases, leaving 10 bases between the germline ends. This CDR3 is 14 amino acids long. Written as DNA, the CDR3 is TGTGCCAGCAGCTTAGAGGAACTCGTGGAGACCCAGTACTTC. Residues: CASSLEELVETQYF.

Within the sample, this clone is medium-sized. V usage is TRBV11-3 and J usage is TRBJ2-1, with 10 bases matching TRBD2. Germline lookup yields CDR1 SGHNT and CDR2 YENEEA. The trim removed 6 bases at V and 9 bases at J, leaving 14 bases unmatched. This CDR3 comprises 16 residues. The CDR3 DNA sequence: TGTGCCAGCAGTCGCCCCGGGGTAGCGGGGGGCACTGAGCAGTTCTTC. This sequence encodes CASSRPGVAGGTEQFF.

This clone is medium-sized (0.01 to 0.1%). The chain couples TRBV6-8 to TRBJ2-7, with TRBD2 as a possible D gene (5 bases). V was cut by 8 bases and J by 0 bases, with 26 bases left in between. Looked up from germline, CDR1 is MNHGY and CDR2 is SAAAGT. CDR3 size: 18 residues. The CDR3 sequence is CASVSSIWIGSNSYEQYF. For the CDR3, the DNA is TGTGCCAGCGTATCCTCCATCTGGATAGGGAGCAACTCCTACGAGCAGTACTTC.

In its sample, this clone ranks as medium-sized. The chain is built from TRBV6-8 and TRBJ1-5, with 7 bases fitting TRBD1. V dropped 8 bases and J dropped 0; count of bases not matched to a gene: 4. Germline V lookup: CDR1 MNHGY, CDR2 SAAAGT. This CDR3 contains 14 residues. The CDR3 protein is CASGGTDSNQPQHF. The CDR3 DNA sequence: TGTGCCAGCGGGGGGACAGATAGCAATCAGCCCCAGCATTTT.

The genes are TRBV25-1 and TRBJ2-7; D is possibly TRBD1 (5 bases). The CDR3 is made up of 14 amino acids. Trimming removed 3 bases from V and 3 bases from J, with 12 bases in between. CDR1 and CDR2 (germline): MGHDK, SYGVNS. CDR3 in amino acids: CASSEPGQGYEQYF. The CDR3 nucleotides read TGTGCCAGCAGTGAGCCGGGTCAGGGCTACGAGCAGTACTTC.

This clone is categorized as medium-sized (0.01 to 0.1%). The chain recombines TRBV11-3 with TRBJ2-3, with a possible D match to TRBD2 (6 bases). There are 14 residues in the CDR3. The germline V gene has CDR1 SGHNT and CDR2 YENEEA. The V end lost 7 bases, the J end lost 0 bases, and 11 bases lay between the germline ends. The DNA for the CDR3 is TGTGCCAGCATGGAGGGGATTAGCACAGATACGCAGTATTTT. Translating gives CASMEGISTDTQYF. The full variable domain, with the rest looked up from reference TRBV11-3 and TRBJ2-3, is EAGVVQSPRYKIIEKKQPVAFWCNPISGHNTLYWYLQNLGQGPELLIRYENEEAVDDSQLPKDRFSAERLKGVDSTLKIQPAELGDSAVYLCASMEGISTDTQYFGPGTRLTVL.

This chain links TRBV19 with TRBJ1-6; D possibly corresponds to TRBD1 (6 bases). This CDR3 region has 14 residues. V was clipped by 8 bases and J by 4 bases, with 12 bases between them. Germline V gene lookup returns CDR1 LNHDA and CDR2 SQIVND (reference sequence). The CDR3 region is CASQEGGYNSPLHF. The CDR3 DNA follows: TGTGCCAGTCAGGAAGGGGGTTATAATTCACCCCTCCACTTT.

This clone was counted at least ten times. The chain joins TRBV11-3 to TRBJ2-3, with 7 bases aligning to TRBD2. Germline V gives CDR1 SGHNT, CDR2 YENEEA. Trimming cost V 0 bases and J 1 base; bases outside gene matches: 4. This CDR3 contains 16 residues. Here the CDR3 DNA reads TGTGCCAGCAGCTTAGACTTGGCGGGGGGCACAGATACGCAGTATTTT. Its translation is CASSLDLAGGTDTQYF.

This clone is termed medium-sized. The gene calls are TRBV11-3 and TRBJ1-4, with 7 bases lining up with TRBD1. Unmatched junction bases numbered 3, after V lost 5 bases and J lost 0 bases. CDR3 length: 15 amino acids. Per the germline V gene, CDR1 is SGHNT and CDR2 is YENEEA. The CDR3 DNA sequence: TGTGCCAGCAGCCCGACAGGGTCAACTAATGAAAAACTGTTTTTT. Translation: CASSPTGSTNEKLFF.

A few counts support this clone. The V gene is TRBV6-8, the J gene TRBJ2-6; possible D gene TRBD1, 5 bases. From germline, CDR1 is MNHGY and CDR2 SAAAGT. CDR3 size: 16 residues. The germline V and J ends were trimmed by 5 bases and 0 bases, with 11 bases remaining between them. This CDR3 reads CASSARDLSGANVLTF. Written as DNA, the CDR3 is TGTGCCAGCAGTGCCAGGGATCTCTCTGGGGCCAACGTCCTGACTTTC.

This clone is large in the sample. The rearrangement links TRBV29-1 to TRBJ1-3; D uncertain. Per the germline V gene, CDR1 is SQVTM and CDR2 is ANQGSEA. This CDR3 comprises 15 residues. With 4 bases removed from V and 1 base from J, the gap between germline ends came to 14 bases. The CDR3, as DNA: TGCAGCGTTGTGGAGGGTTTAGAGTCTGGAAACACCATATATTTT. This gives the protein CSVVEGLESGNTIYF.

This clone has a handful of counts. This chain links TRBV4-1 with TRBJ2-7; D not certain. CDR3 length: 16 amino acids. Germline CDR1 and CDR2: MGHRA and YSYEKL. V was cut by 2 bases and J by 1 base, with 15 bases left in between. CDR3 DNA sequence: TGCGCCAGCAGCCAAACGCACGACTGGGGTTCCTACGAGCAGTACTTC. Its protein product is CASSQTHDWGSYEQYF.

This chain links TRBV19 with TRBJ2-4; the D gene is possibly TRBD1 (6 bases). The V and J ends lost 3 bases and 11 bases respectively, with 14 bases between them. CDR3 length: 13 amino acids. Per germline, CDR1 LNHDA and CDR2 SQIVND (reference sequence). CDR3 protein: CASSIQGKLVQYF. The CDR3 coding sequence is TGTGCCAGTAGTATTCAGGGGAAGTTAGTTCAGTACTTC.

This chain joins TRBV6-8 and TRBJ2-7, with TRBD1 matching 10 bases. Germline CDR1 reads MNHGY; CDR2 reads SAAAGT. The length of the CDR3 is 16 residues. The V gene end was trimmed by 11 bases and the J gene end by 3 bases; junction bases not matched to a gene: 16. For the CDR3, the DNA is TGTGCCGTACGGTACGGGGCGGGACAGGGGAACTACGAGCAGTACTTC. Translating gives CAVRYGAGQGNYEQYF.

This clone was observed many times. The chain combines TRBV11-3 with TRBJ2-2, with TRBD1 matching over 8 bases. The CDR3 extends over 16 amino acids. Germline CDR1 is SGHNT and CDR2 is YENEEA. V lost 2 bases, J lost 0 bases, and 2 bases stayed unmatched. CDR3 residues: CASSLQGAPNTGELFF. The CDR3 nucleotides are TGTGCCAGCAGCTTACAGGGGGCTCCGAACACCGGGGAGCTGTTTTTT. Full variable domain (missing parts from reference TRBV11-3 and TRBJ2-2): EAGVVQSPRYKIIEKKQPVAFWCNPISGHNTLYWYLQNLGQGPELLIRYENEEAVDDSQLPKDRFSAERLKGVDSTLKIQPAELGDSAVYLCASSLQGAPNTGELFFGEGSRLTVL.

This clone is labeled large (0.1 to 1%). The chain employs TRBV29-1 and TRBJ1-5; tentatively, D is TRBD1 (6 bases). Germline CDR1 reads SQVTM; CDR2 reads ANQGSEA. V lost 7 bases and J lost 1, with 14 bases in between. The CDR3 runs to 14 residues. CDR3 loop: CSGRRGFSNQPQHF. The CDR3 DNA follows: TGCAGCGGGCGAAGGGGGTTCAGCAATCAGCCCCAGCATTTT.

This rearrangement joins TRBV19 to TRBJ2-5; weak D call: TRBD1 (6 bases). Germline V CDR1 and CDR2: LNHDA, SQIVND (reference sequence). This CDR3 region has 15 residues. V was pared by 5 bases and J by 3 bases, with 16 bases between. The CDR3 here is CASSPRAQGKETQYF. The CDR3 coding sequence is TGTGCCAGTAGTCCCCGGGCACAGGGAAAAGAGACCCAGTACTTC.